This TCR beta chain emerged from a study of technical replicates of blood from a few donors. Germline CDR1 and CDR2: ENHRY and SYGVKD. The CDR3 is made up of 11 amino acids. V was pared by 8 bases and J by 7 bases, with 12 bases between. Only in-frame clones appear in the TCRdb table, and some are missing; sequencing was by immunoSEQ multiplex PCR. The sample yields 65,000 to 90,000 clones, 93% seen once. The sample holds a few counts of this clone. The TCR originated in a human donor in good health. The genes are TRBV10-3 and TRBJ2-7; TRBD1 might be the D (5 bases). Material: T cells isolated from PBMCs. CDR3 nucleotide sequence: TGTGCCATCGAACAGGCTGGTGAGCAGTACTTC. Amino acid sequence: CAIEQAGEQYF.